The 26 T cell receptor beta chains in this list originate from one sample, sequenced in a study of T cells after yellow fever vaccination. TCRdb re-analysed the 5' RACE reads in MiXCR, keeping a single row per CDR3 protein. The sample holds around 300,000 distinct CDR3 sequences, approximately 4.3% seen once. The source material was PBMCs, sampled 15 days after the yellow fever booster vaccination. The receptors shown here come from a man younger than 35 who received the YFV17D yellow fever vaccine.

This clonotype was recorded at least ten times. V usage is TRBV5-1 and J usage is TRBJ2-5, with D possibly TRBD1 on 5 matching bases. This CDR3 spans 15 amino acids. Trimming removed 3 bases from V and 4 bases from J, with 16 bases in between. Germline lookup yields CDR1 SGHRS and CDR2 YFSETQ. The CDR3 reads CASSSLTAPRETQYF. CDR3 coding DNA: TGCGCCAGCAGCTCCCTGACAGCCCCCCGAGAGACCCAGTACTTC. Looking up the rest from reference TRBV5-1 and TRBJ2-5 gives the full variable domain: KAGVTQTPRYLIKTRGQQVTLSCSPISGHRSVSWYQQTPGQGLQFLFEYFSETQRNKGNFPGRFSGRQFSNSRSEMNVSTLELGDSALYLCASSSLTAPRETQYFGPGTRLLVL.

This clonotype was seen ten or more times. This sequence joins TRBV7-9 and TRBJ1-1; D remains ambiguous. CDR3 size: 14 residues. Germline V gene sequence: CDR1 SEHNR, CDR2 FQNEAQ (reference sequence). V lost 1 base, J lost 0 bases, and 6 bases lay in between. The CDR3 sequence is CASSLGLLNTEAFF. CDR3 coding DNA: TGTGCCAGCAGCTTAGGTCTTCTGAACACTGAAGCTTTCTTT.

This clonotype was detected many times. The CDR3 DNA is TGCGCCAGCAGCCAATGGACAGGGTCGAGCACCGGGGAGCTGTTTTTT. This gives the protein CASSQWTGSSTGELFF. This sequence joins TRBV5-1 and TRBJ2-2, with 8 bases matching TRBD1. This CDR3 spans 16 amino acids. Germline CDR1 and CDR2: SGHRS and YFSETQ. Germline trimming cut 4 bases from V and 4 bases from J; bases unmatched to any gene: 9.

In this sample, this clonotype turned up many times. CDR3 loop: CASSLYGGTRSEKLFF. The CDR3 DNA follows: TGTGCCAGCAGTTTGTACGGCGGGACGCGGAGTGAAAAACTGTTTTTT. The chain couples TRBV6-5 to TRBJ1-4, with D possibly matching TRBD1 (5 bases). Germline-derived CDR1 and CDR2 are MNHEY and SVGAGI. The CDR3 consists of 16 residues. V lost 4 bases and J lost 7, with 19 bases in between.

This clonotype was seen a few times. The CDR3 DNA sequence: TGTGCCGGCCGTGGGCGGTCCTATGGCTACACCTTC. This sequence encodes CAGRGRSYGYTF. The chain uses TRBV2 and TRBJ1-2; D not certain. V was shortened by 11 bases and J by 4 bases, with 14 bases between the two germline ends. The germline V gene has CDR1 SNHLY and CDR2 FYNNEI. This CDR3 has 12 amino acids. Full variable domain (remainder filled in from reference TRBV2 and TRBJ1-2): EPEVTQTPSHQVTQMGQEVILRCVPISNHLYFYWYRQILGQKVEFLVSFYNNEISEKSEIFDDQFSVERPDGSNFTLKIRSTKLEDSAMYFCAGRGRSYGYTFGSGTRLTVV.

At least ten counts were recorded for this clonotype. The chain links TRBV4-1 to TRBJ2-2; D is perhaps TRBD2 (5 bases). V was trimmed by 4 bases and J by 5 bases, leaving 20 bases between them. Germline loops: CDR1 MGHRA, CDR2 YSYEKL. The CDR3 length is 17 residues. The CDR3, as DNA: TGCGCCAGCAGCCGAACGGTCCTAGCCCAGTGGACCGGGGAGCTGTTTTTT. Its protein is CASSRTVLAQWTGELFF.

The chain employs TRBV7-2 and TRBJ2-1; D is possibly TRBD2 (5 bases). CDR1 and CDR2 (germline): SGHTA, FQGNSA. The CDR3 sequence is 15 residues long. V was shortened by 5 bases and J by 4 bases, with 15 bases between the two germline ends. CDR3 protein: CASSDEPGNYNEQFF. CDR3 bases: TGTGCCAGCAGCGATGAACCCGGGAATTACAATGAGCAGTTCTTC.

With regard to this clonotype: This may stem from a read error, because a much larger clone lies one nucleotide away. Here the CDR3 DNA reads TGCGCCAGCAGCCAAGTGATGACAGAATACAATGAGCAGTTCTTC. Protein sequence: CASSQVMTEYNEQFF. The chain is built from TRBV4-3 and TRBJ2-1; D may be TRBD1 (5 bases). The germline V and J ends were trimmed by 1 base and 4 bases, with 11 bases remaining between them. Germline V gives CDR1 LGHNA, CDR2 YSLEER. The CDR3 sequence is 15 residues long.

This clonotype was seen a few times. The chain couples TRBV20-1 to TRBJ1-1; D uncertain. V was cut by 3 bases and J by 7 bases, with 18 bases left in between. CDR1 is DFQATT and CDR2 is SNEGSKA in the germline V gene (reference sequence). This CDR3 spans 14 amino acids. Here the CDR3 reads CSARFLGGNGEAFF. The CDR3 nucleotides are TGCAGTGCTAGGTTTCTGGGAGGCAACGGTGAAGCTTTCTTT.

This clonotype was picked up many times. The rearrangement uses TRBV5-1 and TRBJ2-7; the D gene is possibly TRBD2 (7 bases). Germline assignment: CDR1 SGHRS and CDR2 YFSETQ. Trimming left V 2 bases short and J 1 base short, with 13 bases between. This CDR3 region has 15 residues. This CDR3 reads CASSFRGGPSYEQYF. The CDR3 DNA follows: TGCGCCAGCAGCTTTAGGGGGGGCCCTTCCTACGAGCAGTACTTC. Complete variable domain (other parts from reference TRBV5-1 and TRBJ2-7): KAGVTQTPRYLIKTRGQQVTLSCSPISGHRSVSWYQQTPGQGLQFLFEYFSETQRNKGNFPGRFSGRQFSNSRSEMNVSTLELGDSALYLCASSFRGGPSYEQYFGPGTRLTVT.

The sample holds a few counts of this clonotype. V and J are TRBV2 and TRBJ1-3; D possibly corresponds to TRBD1 (6 bases). Germline CDR1 SNHLY, CDR2 FYNNEI. This CDR3 comprises 11 residues. Trimming took 6 bases from V and 10 from J, leaving 10 bases between them. The CDR3 sequence: CASRSGVTIYF. In DNA, the CDR3 is TGTGCCAGCAGGTCAGGGGTGACCATATATTTT.

V usage is TRBV5-1 and J usage is TRBJ2-3; TRBD2 matches 7 bases. V shed 4 bases and J 4 bases; nucleotides not matched to a gene: 18. Germline CDR1 is SGHRS and CDR2 is YFSETQ. The length of the CDR3 is 18 residues. The CDR3 protein is CASSPLGGLEDGPDTQYF. The CDR3 nucleotides read TGCGCCAGCAGCCCCTTGGGGGGGTTGGAGGATGGTCCAGATACGCAGTATTTT.

This clonotype has just a few counts. The chain combines TRBV18 with TRBJ2-5; D ambiguous. The V end was cut by 6 bases, the J end by 4 bases, with 9 bases between. From germline, CDR1 is KGHSH and CDR2 LQKENI. This CDR3 is built from 12 residues. The DNA for the CDR3 is TGTGCCAGCTCCGCCTTTTCAGAGACCCAGTACTTC. It yields the protein CASSAFSETQYF.

This clonotype was seen a handful of times. The V and J genes are TRBV7-2 and TRBJ2-5; D might be TRBD1 or TRBD2, each matching 5 bases. Germline values: CDR1 SGHTA, CDR2 FQGNSA. This CDR3 contains 15 residues. The V and J ends lost 4 bases and 4 bases respectively, with 16 bases between them. CDR3 region: CASSSFTPGRETQYF. The CDR3 DNA is TGTGCCAGCAGCTCCTTCACTCCGGGGCGAGAGACCCAGTACTTC.

The rearrangement links TRBV5-1 to TRBJ2-1; 8 nucleotides line up with TRBD2. There are 14 residues in the CDR3. The ends lost 0 bases at V and 8 bases at J; junction bases unmatched: 4. Germline CDR1 SGHRS, CDR2 YFSETQ. DNA for the CDR3: TGCGCCAGCAGCTTGGCCGGGGGGGCGCATGAGCAGTTCTTC. It encodes CASSLAGGAHEQFF.

The chain uses TRBV2 and TRBJ1-3; D is uncertain. The V end was cut by 5 bases, the J end by 4 bases, with 12 bases between. The length of the CDR3 is 14 residues. Germline V gene lookup returns CDR1 SNHLY and CDR2 FYNNEI. The CDR3 nucleotides are TGTGCCAGCAGTCCGGAACAGTTCGGAAACACCATATATTTT. Protein: CASSPEQFGNTIYF.

Notes on this clonotype: The junction departs from germline at one end; a sequencing error may be responsible. The chain recombines TRBV14 with TRBJ2-1, with D possibly TRBD1 on 5 matching bases. The V gene's germline CDR1 is SGHDN and CDR2 FVKESK. This CDR3 region has 13 residues. This CDR3 is CASGQGGINEQFF. CDR3 nucleotide sequence: TGTGCCAGCGGCCAGGGCGGTATAAATGAGCAGTTCTTC.

This chain uses TRBV7-6 with TRBJ2-6; D gene uncertain. V dropped 5 bases and J dropped 1 base, with 15 bases sitting between them. This CDR3 spans 17 amino acids. The germline CDR1 and CDR2 sequences are SGHVS and FNYEAQ. The CDR3: CASSQGPGSSGANVLTF. The CDR3 DNA reads as TGTGCCAGCAGCCAAGGACCGGGTTCGTCTGGGGCCAACGTCCTGACTTTC. Complete variable domain (other parts from reference TRBV7-6 and TRBJ2-6): GAGVSQSPRYKVTKRGQDVALRCDPISGHVSLYWYRQALGQGPEFLTYFNYEAQQDKSGLPNDRFSAERPEGSISTLTIQRTEQRDSAMYRCASSQGPGSSGANVLTFGAGSRLTVL.

This clonotype has ten or more counts. The V call is TRBV12-3 or TRBV12-4, the J call TRBJ1-4; D gene ambiguous. Trimming stripped 6 bases from V and 2 bases from J, with 22 bases between. The CDR3 is 18 amino acids. The CDR3 sequence: CASSPMGFNVETNEKLFF. The CDR3 DNA is TGTGCCAGCAGCCCGATGGGGTTTAACGTGGAGACTAATGAAAAACTGTTTTTT.

This clonotype occurred many times. V is TRBV20-1 and J is TRBJ2-7; TRBD1 is a possible D gene (6 bases). CDR3 length: 15 residues. Looked up from germline, CDR1 is DFQATT and CDR2 is SNEGSKA (reference sequence). The ends were cut back, 5 bases at V and 1 base at J, with 18 bases in the middle. CDR3 coding DNA: TGCAGTGCTGACCAACTCGGACAGAGTTCCTACGAGCAGTACTTC. Translation: CSADQLGQSSYEQYF.

V is TRBV29-1 and J is TRBJ1-2; 9 bases line up with TRBD1. The J segment lost 2 bases and the V segment lost 2 bases, leaving 3 bases of the junction unmatched. CDR3 size: 14 residues. CDR1 and CDR2 (germline): SQVTM, ANQGSEA. CDR3 DNA sequence: TGCAGCGTTGAATTGACAGGGGGGAACTATGGCTACACCTTC. Its translation is CSVELTGGNYGYTF.

This rearrangement joins TRBV27 to TRBJ2-3, with D unresolved. The germline V and J ends were trimmed by 4 bases and 2 bases, with 16 bases remaining between them. The V gene's germline CDR1 is MNHEY and CDR2 SMNVEV (reference sequence). The length of the CDR3 is 16 residues. CDR3 loop: CASSSLRTFYTDTQYF. In DNA form, the CDR3 reads TGTGCCAGCAGTTCGCTCCGGACCTTTTACACAGATACGCAGTATTTT.

The table lists this clonotype with many counts. The chain combines TRBV5-1 with TRBJ2-3; a possible D gene is TRBD1 (5 bases). V was trimmed by 0 bases and J by 0 bases, leaving 5 bases between them. Per germline, CDR1 SGHRS and CDR2 YFSETQ. This CDR3 region has 14 residues. CDR3 sequence: CASSLDRSTDTQYF. In DNA form, the CDR3 reads TGCGCCAGCAGCTTGGACAGGAGCACAGATACGCAGTATTTT.

This clonotype was counted at least ten times. V is TRBV6-1 and J is TRBJ2-7; D may be TRBD2 (6 bases). The CDR3 extends over 12 amino acids. Germline CDR1 and CDR2: MNHNS and SASEGT. Trimming pared 4 bases from V and 6 bases from J, leaving 10 bases between. CDR3: CASSGLLAEQYF. The CDR3 coding sequence is TGTGCCAGCAGTGGATTACTAGCCGAGCAGTACTTC.

There are a few counts of this clonotype. The genes are TRBV4-3 and TRBJ1-5; 8 bases agree with TRBD1. The V segment lost 0 bases and the J segment 6 bases; nucleotides outside the gene matches: 10. Germline CDR1 reads LGHNA; CDR2 reads YSLEER. CDR3 size: 17 residues. CDR3 nucleotides: TGCGCCAGCAGCCAAGATTTGAACAGGGGGTTGGTTCAGCCCCAGCATTTT. Its translation is CASSQDLNRGLVQPQHF.

This clonotype showed up many times. CDR3 residues: CASRRGLHSYNEQFF. DNA for the CDR3: TGTGCCAGCAGGCGGGGGCTCCACTCCTACAATGAGCAGTTCTTC. This sequence joins TRBV5-5 and TRBJ2-1, with D perhaps matching TRBD2 (7 bases). Trimming took off 5 bases at V and 0 bases at J, with 12 bases between the two ends. Per the germline V gene, CDR1 is SGHKS and CDR2 is YYEKEE (reference sequence). CDR3 length: 15 amino acids.